This T cell receptor beta chain was retrieved from a study of CD8 T cells in Susac syndrome. Random hexamers were used to reverse transcribe about 0.5 to 1 ug of RNA. Via MiXCR, TCRdb re-called the immunoSEQ multiplex PCR reads, giving one row per CDR3 protein. The sample holds around 190,000 distinct CDR3 sequences, approximately 93% seen once. Sequencing input: CD4+ T cells from PBMCs. The receptor was isolated from a human donor in good health.

This CDR3 reads CASRVTVSSEQYF. The CDR3 nucleotides are TGTGCCAGCAGAGTTACAGTTTCTAGCGAGCAGTACTTC. The chain uses TRBV5-4 and TRBJ2-7, with unresolved D. The CDR3 length is 13 residues. Germline CDR1 and CDR2: SGHNT and YYREEE (reference sequence). V was pared by 5 bases and J by 6 bases, with 15 bases between.